This TCR beta chain was identified in a study of T cells in Graves' hyperthyroidism and ophthalmopathy (dated by TCRdb to between 2017 and 2020). Describing the broader study: Peripheral blood samples were taken at initial diagnosis, before any treatment was given. For training and testing, the 100 or so patients in the discovery cohort were randomly divided in a 7:3 ratio. Once sampling was done, hyperthyroidism patients were given methimazole at a starting dose of 30 mg daily, whereas ophthalmopathy patients were given high-dose intravenous methylprednisolone. The study also compared thyroid tissue and blood T-cell repertoires from more than five Graves' hyperthyroidism patients. According to the paper, TCR Vbeta CDR3 sequencing was carried out on approximately 140 peripheral blood samples, which came from over 40 ophthalmopathy, under 80 hyperthyroidism and around 17 progressor patients. Prospective prediction of ophthalmopathy was tested in an independent validation cohort of 18 hyperthyroidism patients and some 17 patients who later progressed to ophthalmopathy. To identify TCR V-J signatures that set the groups apart, the researchers used a discovery cohort of 90 to 100 patients, made up of roughly 45 with Graves' ophthalmopathy and about 55 with stable Graves' hyperthyroidism.

The paper's findings and limits, for the study overall: Most expanded thyroid clonotypes (frequency above 0.001) were also detected in blood, a finding suggesting that blood repertoires may reflect thyroid immune responses. In cross-validation, a model built on a 13 V-J signature told ophthalmopathy apart from stable hyperthyroidism with 87.88% sensitivity and around 84% specificity, and in testing the same model reached 80%/75%. Sample size was not statistically predetermined, and investigators were not blinded to group allocation. In validation, the model predicted progression to ophthalmopathy a median of approximately 6.3 months before onset, with about 67% sensitivity and 72.22% specificity.

CDR1 MNHNS and CDR2 SASEGT are derived from the germline V gene. V and J are truncated by 2 bases and 5 bases respectively, leaving an intervening sequence of 12 bases. The CDR3 spans 14 residues, from the cysteine through the phenylalanine. Just the 42-base CDR3 DNA is kept, in frame starting at base 1. The TCR beta CDR3 regions were amplified from the RNA transcripts. The TCR CDR3 was subjected to a first round of RT-PCR using the HTBI primer set and the Qiagen OneStep RT-PCR kit. The libraries were constructed in a second round of multiplex PCR and then size-selected and purified. Paired-end sequencing of the libraries was performed with 100 bp reads on an Illumina HiSeq2000. The authors processed their data as follows. SOAPnuke was used to process the raw data, throwing out any read that contained adapters or uncalled bases, had a mean Phred below 15, or lacked an exact constant-primer or identifier match. COPE v1.2.5 was used to merge the high-quality paired reads, and each unique nucleotide sequence was defined as a clonotype. Clonotypes were aligned to IMGT TRBV, TRBD and TRBJ reference segments using MiTCR v1.1. The analysis included only V-J combinations with a frequency above 0.0001, which together covered roughly 99% of the repertoires. A TCS score was defined as the ratio of F50 (clonal expansion) to E x V (chaos), with BLOSUM62-based TCRdist applied between CDR3 peptides within each V-J. Welch's t-statistics and random forest reduced roughly 530 V-J features to about 12, which were used in a naive Bayes classifier (R e1071). In-frame beta chains were kept once TCRdb had trimmed the public reads at Q25 with fastp and called clones with MiXCR. Entries that share a CDR3 protein sequence are merged under the most common genes and DNA. The V and J calls come from TCRdb's annotation, not from the publication. The sample table shows hundreds of thousands of distinct CDR3 sequences, and around 15% are seen once. The leading ten clones occupy about a tenth of the sample.

This clonotype was found many times. It has no known antigen specificity. No base quality values were provided; no much bigger clone lies one nucleotide off. Stable Graves' hyperthyroidism was defined as no progression to ophthalmopathy during 18 months of follow-up. The hyperthyroidism patients were between 18 and 65 years old and newly diagnosed, with a disease duration of less than 2 months. The study excluded patients with uncontrolled infections, other autoimmune diseases, pregnancy or lactation. Diagnoses were established on the basis of clinical symptoms, serum thyroxine and TRAb, thyroid ultrasound, and orbital computed tomography. PBMCs were separated from 10 ml of fresh peripheral blood using Ficoll-Paque density gradient centrifugation. Total RNA was extracted with Trizol reagent, and quality was checked on an Agilent 2100 Bioanalyzer.

In this chain, TRBV6-1 is recombined with TRBJ1-2, with no reliable assignment of the D segment. The sample comprised blood. The TCR sequence derives from a woman aged 18-29 years with Graves' hyperthyroidism. The CDR3 in this case is CASSENNPSYGYTF. The base sequence is TGTGCCAGCAGTGAAAACAACCCCTCATATGGCTACACCTTC.